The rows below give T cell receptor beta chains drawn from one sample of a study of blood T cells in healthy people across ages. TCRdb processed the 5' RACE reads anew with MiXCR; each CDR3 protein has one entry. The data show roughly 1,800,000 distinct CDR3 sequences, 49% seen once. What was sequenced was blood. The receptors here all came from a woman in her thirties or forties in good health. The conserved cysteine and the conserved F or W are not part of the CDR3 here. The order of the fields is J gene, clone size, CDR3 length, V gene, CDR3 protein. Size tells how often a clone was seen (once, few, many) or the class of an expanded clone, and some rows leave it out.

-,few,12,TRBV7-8,ASSLIGRMETQY
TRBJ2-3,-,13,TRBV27,ASSPDRAGTDTQY
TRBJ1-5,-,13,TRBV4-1,ASSPGVNLNQPQH
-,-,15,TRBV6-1,ARLYRRNRGVQETQY
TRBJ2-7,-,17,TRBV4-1,ASSQATGNSGGAAYEQY
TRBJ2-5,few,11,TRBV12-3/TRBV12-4,ASSLSHLETQY
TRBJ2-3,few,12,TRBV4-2,ASSNTRSTDTQY
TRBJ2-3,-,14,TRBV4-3,ASSQDRTGRFDTQY
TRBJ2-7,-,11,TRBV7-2,ASSLRLDHEQY
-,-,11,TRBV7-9,ASSLRQTPTQY
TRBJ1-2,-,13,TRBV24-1,ATSAVDRGIYGYT
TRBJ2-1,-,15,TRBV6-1,ASSEARRGGTYNEQF
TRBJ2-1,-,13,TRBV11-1,ASSLEVTGNNEQF
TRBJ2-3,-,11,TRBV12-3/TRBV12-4,AGKRGGTDTQY
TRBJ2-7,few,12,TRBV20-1,SAPPGTALYEQY
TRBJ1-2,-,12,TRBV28,ASSPDRKNYGYT
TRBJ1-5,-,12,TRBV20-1,SASDRQNNQPQH
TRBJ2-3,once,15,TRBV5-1,ASSLAPGQGNLDTQY
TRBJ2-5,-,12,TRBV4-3,ASSPIGERDERY
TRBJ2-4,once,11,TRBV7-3,ASSLNGHDIQY
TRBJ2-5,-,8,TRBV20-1,SALRETQY
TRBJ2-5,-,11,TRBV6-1,ASSESTANEQY
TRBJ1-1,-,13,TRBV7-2,ASSPSRAVNTEAF
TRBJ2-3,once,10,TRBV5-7,ASETTVDTQY
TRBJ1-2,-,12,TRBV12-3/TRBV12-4,ASSLQGLMDGYT
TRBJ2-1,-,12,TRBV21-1,ASSLQGAEETQF
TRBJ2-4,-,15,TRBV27,ASSLTARSLAKNIQY
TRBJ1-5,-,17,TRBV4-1,ASSQSTEQGYGSNQPQH
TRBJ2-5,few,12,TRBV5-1,ASRRDNLGETQY
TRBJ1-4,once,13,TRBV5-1,ASRRTGSLNEKLF
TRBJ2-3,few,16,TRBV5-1,ASSSLLTSGGMTDTQY
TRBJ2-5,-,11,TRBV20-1,SASRRVEETQY
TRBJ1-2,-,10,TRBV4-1,ASSQDQRGYT
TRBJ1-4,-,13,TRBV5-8,ASRPHGGTNEKLF
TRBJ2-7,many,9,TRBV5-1,ASSLEGEQY
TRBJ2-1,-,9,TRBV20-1,SSAEYNEQF
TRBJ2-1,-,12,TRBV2,ASSRGRSYNEQF
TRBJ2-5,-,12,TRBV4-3,ASSRGLIRETQY
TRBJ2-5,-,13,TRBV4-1,ASSQEHRGMETQY
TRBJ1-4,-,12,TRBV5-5,ASSVGDRGEKLF
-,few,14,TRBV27,ASSFSPRGQPYEQY
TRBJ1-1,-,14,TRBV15,ATSRGRGTVNTEAF